This T cell receptor beta chain was obtained from a study of blood T cells in healthy people across ages. Findings and caveats of the study: Observed TCR beta diversity per million T cells went down as age went up. This fall followed a roughly linear course with age. Lack of knowledge of donor CMV status possibly confounded expanded clonotype changes. Whereas aged donors had fewer naive CD4+ cells, long-lived donors had more of them and higher diversity.

Concerning this clonotype itself: The antigen is not known.

Alongside a J-beta primer mix, a sample-barcoded 5' primer served in a second PCR lasting about 7 to 11 cycles. TCRdb processed the 5' RACE reads anew with MiXCR; each CDR3 protein has one entry. The table includes 1.5 million to 1.8 million distinct CDR3 sequences, roughly two fifths detected once. It was 9.5 to 10 milliliters of peripheral blood that were drawn from each donor. Per the germline V gene, CDR1 is MGHRA and CDR2 is YSYEKL. The CDR3 has 16 amino acids. The V and J genes are TRBV4-1 and TRBJ2-5; tentatively, D is TRBD1 or TRBD2 (5 bases each). The J call is doubtful: the DNA matches TRBJ2-1 better. The clonotype was recovered from a woman under 30 in good health. The sequencing input was blood. The DNA of the CDR3 is TGCGCCAGCAGCCAAGACCCTCTGGGGGACCAAGAGACCCAGTTCTTC. This encodes CASSQDPLGDQETQFF.